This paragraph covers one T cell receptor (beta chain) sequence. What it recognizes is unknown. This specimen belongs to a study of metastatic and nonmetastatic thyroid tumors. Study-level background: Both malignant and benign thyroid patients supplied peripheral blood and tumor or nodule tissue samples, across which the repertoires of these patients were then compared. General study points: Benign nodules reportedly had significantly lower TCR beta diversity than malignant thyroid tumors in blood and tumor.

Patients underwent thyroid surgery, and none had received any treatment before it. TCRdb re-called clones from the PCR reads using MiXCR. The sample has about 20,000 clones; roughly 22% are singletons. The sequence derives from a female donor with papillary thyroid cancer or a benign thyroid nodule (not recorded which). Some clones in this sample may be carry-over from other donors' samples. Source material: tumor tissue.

The CDR3 region has the DNA TGTGCCAGCAGTGAACGGGGGGTTAGCACTGAAGCTTTCTTT. Amino acids: CASSERGVSTEAFF. This chain uses TRBV2 with TRBJ1-1; possible D gene TRBD1, 5 bases. The CDR3 sequence is 14 residues long. The V and J ends lost 2 bases and 4 bases respectively, with 11 bases between them. The germline gives CDR1 SNHLY, CDR2 FYNNEI.